The rows below give T cell receptor beta chains drawn from one sample of a study of multiple sclerosis patients with progressive multifocal leukoencephalopathy. The protocol was immunoSEQ multiplex PCR, while the TCRdb copy is restricted to in-frame clones and leaves out a portion. The data show some 31,000 clones, approximately 84% seen once. Sequenced here: PBMCs, sampled from a patient treated with natalizumab. These receptors all stem from a human donor with progressive multifocal leukoencephalopathy. CDR3s include the opening cysteine and the closing phenylalanine or tryptophan. D genes are given only for firm matches. Clone size is stated in some rows and not others, as once, few, many or a class when expanded.

TRBV5-1	.	TRBD2	TRBJ2-7	CASRWTSGPAYEQYF	TGCGCCAGCCGATGGACTAGCGGACCCGCCTACGAGCAGTACTTC
TRBV7-6	.	.	TRBJ2-7	CASSLPGALGHEQYF	TGTGCCAGCAGCTTACCAGGCGCTTTAGGCCACGAGCAGTACTTC
TRBV10-1	.	.	TRBJ2-3	CATRTDTQYF	TGCGCTACTCGCACAGATACGCAGTATTTT
TRBV5-8	.	TRBD2	TRBJ2-7	CASSFRLAASYEQYF	TGTGCCAGCAGCTTCCGACTAGCAGCCTCCTACGAGCAGTACTTC
TRBV5-4	.	.	TRBJ2-2	CASSLRVGKDTGELFF	TGTGCCAGCAGCTTGAGGGTGGGAAAGGATACCGGGGAGCTGTTTTTT
TRBV5-1	.	.	TRBJ1-1	CASSLGGGSTEAFF	TGCGCCAGCAGCTTGGGCGGGGGTAGCACTGAAGCTTTCTTT
TRBV30	.	.	TRBJ2-1	CAWSPGGGHWSEQFF	TGTGCCTGGAGTCCGGGTGGGGGACATTGGAGTGAGCAGTTCTTC
TRBV14	.	.	TRBJ2-7	CASSQVSWKSYEQYF	TGTGCCAGCAGCCAAGTCAGTTGGAAATCCTACGAGCAGTACTTC
TRBV7-6	.	.	TRBJ2-1	CASSLDDLLGYNEQFF	TGTGCCAGCAGCTTAGACGACTTACTCGGTTACAATGAGCAGTTCTTC
TRBV6-4	.	.	TRBJ2-1	CASSLQGGAYNEQFF	TGTGCCAGCAGCCTACAGGGGGGGGCCTACAATGAGCAGTTCTTC
TRBV7-2	.	TRBD1	TRBJ1-4	CASSLESRGNEKLFF	TGTGCCAGCAGCTTGGAGTCCAGGGGGAATGAAAAACTGTTTTTT
TRBV28	.	TRBD1	TRBJ1-3	CASSIQGAGSGNTIYF	TGTGCCAGCAGTATACAGGGGGCAGGCTCTGGAAACACCATATATTTT
TRBV27	.	TRBD1	TRBJ2-7	CASRSGTGGLNEQYF	TGTGCCAGCAGGTCCGGGACAGGGGGCCTGAACGAGCAGTACTTC
TRBV19	.	TRBD1	TRBJ1-1	CASSTTGAQNTEAFF	TGTGCCAGTAGTACTACAGGGGCTCAGAACACTGAAGCTTTCTTT
TRBV18	.	TRBD2	TRBJ2-1	CASSPLSGRVPSEQFF	TGTGCCAGCTCACCACTCAGCGGGAGGGTCCCCAGTGAGCAGTTCTTC
TRBV5-3	.	.	TRBJ2-1	CARRDSLNSWVFQFF	TGTGCCAGAAGGGACTCGCTGAACTCTTGGGTGTTTCAGTTCTTC
TRBV6-5	.	.	TRBJ1-2	CASSYSGDYGYTF	TGTGCCAGCAGTTACTCGGGGGACTATGGCTACACCTTC
TRBV7-2	.	TRBD2	TRBJ2-1	CASSLGLSGLQYEQFF	TGTGCCAGCAGCTTAGGTCTTAGCGGGCTTCAGTACGAGCAGTTCTTC
TRBV6-1	few	.	TRBJ2-6	CASSATVSSGANVLTF	TGTGCCAGCAGTGCCACGGTTTCCTCTGGGGCCAACGTCCTGACTTTC
TRBV5-1	.	.	TRBJ2-1	CASSTSGTSYNEQFF	TGCGCCAGCAGCACGAGCGGTACCTCCTACAATGAGCAGTTCTTC
TRBV30	.	.	TRBJ1-2	CAWRDGQISYGYTF	TGTGCCTGGAGGGACGGACAGATTTCCTATGGCTACACCTTC
TRBV30	.	TRBD1	TRBJ2-3	CAWSGTGVLDTQYF	TGTGCCTGGAGCGGGACAGGGGTCTTAGATACGCAGTATTTT
TRBV27	.	.	TRBJ2-2	CASRKDSTINTGELFF	TGTGCCAGCAGGAAGGACAGCACAATAAACACCGGGGAGCTGTTTTTT
TRBV6-1	.	.	TRBJ1-3	CASSEARGIRNTIYF	TGTGCCAGCAGTGAAGCGCGAGGCATCCGAAACACCATATATTTT
TRBV2	.	TRBD1	TRBJ1-5	CASSPGGAQPQHF	TGTGCCAGCAGCCCAGGGGGGGCACAGCCCCAGCATTTT
TRBV19	.	.	TRBJ1-5	CASSPRTGGGNQPQHF	TGCGCCAGTAGTCCTCGGACTGGGGGTGGCAATCAGCCCCAGCATTTT
TRBV29-1	few	.	TRBJ2-7	CSVEGGEGYEQYF	TGCAGCGTTGAGGGGGGCGAAGGATACGAGCAGTACTTC
TRBV5-1	.	TRBD1	TRBJ1-1	CASSLTRQGGTEAFF	TGCGCCAGCAGCTTGACTAGACAGGGGGGCACTGAAGCTTTCTTT
TRBV6-5	.	TRBD1	TRBJ1-5	CASSAYRGGNQPQHF	TGTGCCAGCAGTGCCTACAGGGGTGGCAATCAGCCCCAGCATTTT
TRBV18	once	TRBD2	TRBJ2-7	CASSPKRLAASYEQYF	TGTGCCAGCTCACCAAAGAGACTAGCGGCCTCCTACGAGCAGTACTTC
TRBV29-1	.	.	TRBJ2-7	CSVLSAATYEQYF	TGCAGCGTTTTATCAGCAGCAACCTACGAGCAGTACTTC
TRBV6-1	.	.	TRBJ1-4	CASKNRDPNEKLFF	TGTGCCAGCAAGAACAGGGACCCCAATGAAAAACTGTTTTTT
TRBV28	.	TRBD2	TRBJ2-3	CASSPSGFRADTQYF	TGTGCCAGCAGCCCTAGCGGGTTCCGGGCAGATACGCAGTATTTT